Described below is a single TCR beta chain sequence and its context. This sample stems from a study of blood T cell repertoires in COVID-19. Study in general: From the United States, Italy and Spain came samples of acute and convalescent COVID-19.

Deletions cut 6 bases from V and 4 bases from J, with 12 bases between. Germline assignment: CDR1 MDHEN and CDR2 SYDVKM. This CDR3 has 13 residues. Per the study methods: Amplified reference gene primers provided the basis for estimating nucleated cell counts. Measured with immunoSEQ multiplex PCR; TCRdb has only the in-frame clones, and not every one. Clone size and the V and J calls come from that table; the DNA yielded D and trimming. In the table there are hundreds of thousands of clones, around 87% of which are singletons. The chain couples TRBV28 to TRBJ1-2; D is unresolved. The sample consisted of PBMCs or T cells enriched from blood (not recorded which). This sequence was found in a man in his forties in a cohort exposed to, infected with or recovered from COVID-19 (not recorded which). CDR3 region: CASSSTGFYGYTF. The CDR3 coding sequence is TGTGCCAGCAGCTCCACGGGTTTCTATGGCTACACCTTC.